This entry features one TCR beta chain sequence. This entry is derived from a study of patients and donors after allogeneic stem cell transplantation. TCRdb fed the RT-PCR reads into MiXCR, producing one record per CDR3 protein. This table holds about 96,000 distinct CDR3 sequences, roughly 43% found once. This clonotype was sampled from a human donor who was either an allogeneic HSCT recipient or a stem cell or donor lymphocyte infusion donor (not recorded which). It is not recorded whose cells these are; they may come from a transplant donor. The sequenced sample was blood, either unsorted or a sorted T cell fraction (not recorded which).

The CDR3 reads CASSSLPGNNQPQHF. The CDR3 bases are TGTGCCAGCAGCTCCCTACCCGGGAACAATCAGCCCCAGCATTTT. The chain carries TRBV28 and TRBJ1-5; unclear D gene. V lost 6 bases, J lost 3 bases, and 15 bases lay in between. The CDR3 runs 15 residues. The V gene's germline CDR1 is MDHEN and CDR2 SYDVKM.